The 24 T cell receptor beta chains presented below share a single source sample, sequenced in a study of shared clonotypes between healthy human individuals. This table comes from immunoSEQ multiplex PCR, and its TCRdb copy is limited to in-frame clones, with some not included. The table records about 590,000 clones, around 95% of them present only once. Terminally differentiated effector memory CD45RA+ cells were excluded from the naive CD8 cells, which were CD45RO-negative and positively selected for CCR7. Sample: naive CD8+ T cells sorted from blood. These receptors all stem from a woman in her twenties or thirties in good health.

The genes are TRBV7-9 and TRBJ2-3; tentative D call: TRBD2 (6 bases). This CDR3 comprises 14 residues. Per the germline V gene, CDR1 is SEHNR and CDR2 is FQNEAQ (reference sequence). Trimming took off 1 base at V and 6 bases at J, with 11 bases between the two ends. The CDR3, as DNA: TGTGCCAGCAGCTTAGTCCTAGCGACGGATACGCAGTATTTT. It specifies CASSLVLATDTQYF.

The chain combines TRBV7-8 with TRBJ2-7, with unresolved D. Trimming stripped 2 bases from V and 5 bases from J, with 13 bases between. This CDR3 region has 14 residues. Per germline, CDR1 SGHVS and CDR2 FQNEAQ. The CDR3 DNA follows: TGTGCCAGCAGCTTATTCAAGGGAAGTAACGAGCAGTACTTC. Residues: CASSLFKGSNEQYF. Looking up the rest from reference TRBV7-8 and TRBJ2-7 gives the full variable domain: GAGVSQSPRYKVAKRGQDVALRCDPISGHVSLFWYQQALGQGPEFLTYFQNEAQLDKSGLPSDRFFAERPEGSVSTLKIQRTQQEDSAVYLCASSLFKGSNEQYFGPGTRLTVT.

V and J are TRBV6-5 and TRBJ2-7; TRBD2 agrees at 9 bases. CDR3 length: 12 amino acids. V dropped 6 bases and J dropped 5; count of bases not matched to a gene: 2. Germline values: CDR1 MNHEY, CDR2 SVGAGI. CDR3 nucleotides: TGTGCCAGCAGCTTAGCGGGAGACGAGCAGTACTTC. The encoded protein is CASSLAGDEQYF.

The rearrangement links TRBV5-4 to TRBJ1-2; 11 nucleotides agree with TRBD1. CDR3 size: 18 residues. The J segment lost 1 base and the V segment lost 1 base, leaving 9 bases of the junction unmatched. Germline V gene lookup returns CDR1 SGHNT and CDR2 YYREEE (reference sequence). CDR3 region: CASSLRPGQGGYNYGYTF. In nucleotides, the CDR3 is TGTGCCAGCAGCTTGCGTCCGGGACAGGGGGGATATAACTATGGCTACACCTTC.

This clone came up once. V is TRBV19 and J is TRBJ1-2; D is uncertain. Trimming removed 2 bases at V and 8 bases at J, with 12 bases between. The CDR3 contains 13 residues. The germline CDR1 and CDR2 sequences are LNHDA and SQIVND (reference sequence). The CDR3 spells CASSILGSEGYTF. For the CDR3, the DNA is TGTGCCAGTAGTATATTAGGGTCGGAAGGCTACACCTTC.

The chain uses TRBV10-1 and TRBJ2-7, with D possibly called TRBD1 or TRBD2 (6 bases each). This CDR3 has 13 amino acids. The V end was cut by 3 bases, the J end by 4 bases, with 10 bases between. The germline V gene has CDR1 WNHNN and CDR2 SYGVQD (reference sequence). CDR3 loop: CASSERRGYEQYF. The DNA of the CDR3 is TGCGCCAGCAGTGAACGGAGGGGGTACGAGCAGTACTTC.

This sequence joins TRBV19 and TRBJ1-3; no definite D call. This CDR3 region has 14 residues. V was pared by 4 bases and J by 0 bases, with 7 bases between. Germline V gives CDR1 LNHDA, CDR2 SQIVND (reference sequence). The CDR3 reads CASSKSFSGNTIYF. The CDR3 DNA reads TGTGCCAGTAGTAAAAGCTTCTCTGGAAACACCATATATTTT.

The V call is TRBV27, the J call TRBJ2-1, with 10 positions matching TRBD2. The CDR3 is 13 amino acids. V shed 7 bases and J 4 bases; nucleotides not matched to a gene: 1. Germline V CDR1 and CDR2: MNHEY, SMNVEV (reference sequence). The CDR3 sequence: CASMTSGYNEQFF. The CDR3 DNA reads TGTGCCAGCATGACTAGCGGGTACAATGAGCAGTTCTTC.

V is TRBV6-1 and J is TRBJ2-7, with a weak D call TRBD1 (5 bases). The CDR3 spans 11 residues. Germline lookup yields CDR1 MNHNS and CDR2 SASEGT. V was shortened by 3 bases and J by 6 bases, with 6 bases between the two germline ends. The CDR3 reads CASSDQGEQYF. In DNA form, the CDR3 reads TGTGCCAGCAGTGATCAGGGCGAGCAGTACTTC.

The chain is built from TRBV4-1 and TRBJ1-5, with D unclear. This CDR3 is built from 13 residues. The ends were cut back, 1 base at V and 7 bases at J, with 8 bases in the middle. Looked up from germline, CDR1 is MGHRA and CDR2 is YSYEKL. The CDR3 bases are TGCGCCAGCAGCCAAGGGGTGATGCAGCCCCAGCATTTT. It is translated as CASSQGVMQPQHF.

The chain recombines TRBV19 with TRBJ1-4; 12 positions agree with TRBD1. The CDR3 is made up of 19 amino acids. With V trimmed by 10 bases and J by 0 bases, 15 bases remained unmatched. Germline V CDR1 and CDR2: LNHDA, SQIVND (reference sequence). The CDR3 DNA sequence: TGTGCCACCAAAGGGGGGACAGGGGGCTTCGGGGCAACTAATGAAAAACTGTTTTTT. Protein sequence: CATKGGTGGFGATNEKLFF.

This clone was recorded a few times. The V call is TRBV4-2, the J call TRBJ1-2; 9 nucleotides agree with TRBD1. Per the germline V gene, CDR1 is LGHNA and CDR2 is YNFKEQ. V lost 0 bases and J lost 8; bases outside the gene matches: 13. This CDR3 is built from 17 residues. CDR3 sequence: CASSQDPGTGTTEGYTF. The CDR3 bases are TGTGCCAGCAGCCAAGATCCGGGGACAGGGACCACGGAGGGCTACACCTTC.

V gene TRBV19 combines with J gene TRBJ2-7; tentatively, D is TRBD2 (6 bases). The germline gives CDR1 LNHDA, CDR2 SQIVND (reference sequence). V was trimmed by 5 bases and J by 3 bases, leaving 20 bases between them. This CDR3 contains 16 residues. CDR3 region: CASSDIPGLEDYEQYF. DNA of the CDR3: TGTGCCAGTAGTGACATCCCGGGACTCGAAGACTACGAGCAGTACTTC.

The CDR3 reads CATGSGAYNEQFF. The CDR3 DNA is TGTGCCACAGGTAGCGGGGCTTACAATGAGCAGTTCTTC. The chain couples TRBV6-1 to TRBJ2-1; 8 nucleotides match TRBD2. Germline lookup yields CDR1 MNHNS and CDR2 SASEGT. The trim removed 10 bases at V and 4 bases at J, leaving 6 bases unmatched. This CDR3 is built from 13 residues.

This clone showed up just once. This chain links TRBV11-3 with TRBJ2-4, with TRBD1 matching over 9 bases. V lost 4 bases to trimming and J lost 2 bases; unmatched junction nucleotides: 9. The CDR3 loop spans 17 amino acids. Germline values: CDR1 SGHNT, CDR2 YENEEA. The CDR3 DNA sequence: TGTGCCAGCAGCTCCCCGGGACAGGGTATGTCCAAAAACATTCAGTACTTC. Residues: CASSSPGQGMSKNIQYF.

This clone was detected only once. The chain recombines TRBV9 with TRBJ1-2, with no clear D. The V gene's germline CDR1 is SGDLS and CDR2 YYNGEE. This CDR3 spans 17 amino acids. V shed 3 bases and J shed 4 bases, with 22 bases lying between them. CDR3 DNA: TGTGCCAGCAGCGGAAGGTTGGGTGATGCTAACCTCTATGGCTACACCTTC. Translated: CASSGRLGDANLYGYTF.

The chain joins TRBV14 to TRBJ2-5; D is possibly TRBD1 (6 bases). V was shortened by 1 base and J by 0 bases, with 24 bases between the two germline ends. Germline V gene data show CDR1 as SGHDN and CDR2 as FVKESK. The CDR3 extends over 20 amino acids. This chain's CDR3 is CASSQAETSGALPYQETQYF. For the CDR3, the DNA is TGTGCCAGCAGCCAAGCCGAAACGTCAGGGGCCCTACCGTACCAAGAGACCCAGTACTTC.

V is TRBV27 and J is TRBJ2-1; unclear D gene. CDR1 and CDR2 (germline): MNHEY, SMNVEV (reference sequence). Trimming pared 4 bases from V and 12 bases from J, leaving 13 bases between. CDR3 size: 12 residues. The CDR3 sequence is CASSSTIEGQFF. CDR3 DNA: TGTGCCAGCAGTTCTACGATAGAAGGGCAGTTCTTC.

The genes are TRBV28 and TRBJ2-1, with 9 bases lining up with TRBD1. After removal of 3 bases from V and 10 bases from J, the junction contained 13 bases not matched to a gene. There are 16 residues in the CDR3. From germline, CDR1 is MDHEN and CDR2 SYDVKM. The CDR3 spells CASSLGRETGGEEQFF. The DNA for the CDR3 is TGTGCCAGCAGTTTGGGGCGGGAGACAGGGGGTGAAGAGCAGTTCTTC.

V usage is TRBV2 and J usage is TRBJ2-7; D gene uncertain. Germline V gene data show CDR1 as SNHLY and CDR2 as FYNNEI. The V end was cut by 2 bases, the J end by 6 bases, with 2 bases between. This CDR3 comprises 10 residues. CDR3 sequence (DNA): TGTGCCAGCAGTGAATTCGAGCAGTACTTC. As protein: CASSEFEQYF.

This chain joins TRBV13 and TRBJ2-7, with TRBD2 identical over 7 bases. The CDR3 extends over 14 amino acids. Germline V gene data show CDR1 as PRHDT and CDR2 as FYEKMQ (reference sequence). V lost 4 bases, J lost 2 bases, and 5 bases stayed unmatched. CDR3 nucleotides: TGTGCCAGCAGCTCCGGGACTACTACCTACGAGCAGTACTTC. It is translated as CASSSGTTTYEQYF.

The chain combines TRBV30 with TRBJ1-1, with D possibly matching TRBD1 (6 bases). Trimming left V 6 bases short and J 13 bases short, with 18 bases between. The V gene's germline CDR1 is GTSNPN and CDR2 SVGIG (reference sequence). CDR3 length equals 11 residues. In nucleotides, the CDR3 is TGTGCCTGTGATGCGGGGGCCGACGTTTTCTTT. It specifies CACDAGADVFF.

This chain uses TRBV19 with TRBJ1-1; unclear D gene. Per the germline V gene, CDR1 is LNHDA and CDR2 is SQIVND (reference sequence). Between the trimmed V and J ends, which lost 6 bases and 1 base, there was a span of 9 bases. The CDR3 covers 13 residues. The CDR3 is CASSHGRNTEAFF. Here the CDR3 DNA reads TGTGCCAGTAGCCACGGACGGAACACTGAAGCTTTCTTT.

The sample holds one count of this clone. This chain uses TRBV7-9 with TRBJ1-2; D is undetermined. This CDR3 is 14 amino acids long. CDR1 is SEHNR and CDR2 is FQNEAQ in the germline V gene (reference sequence). V was shortened by 6 bases and J by 3 bases, with 14 bases between the two germline ends. The DNA for the CDR3 is TGTGCCAGCAGTCCCGCGCTCGGTGACTATGGCTACACCTTC. Translating gives CASSPALGDYGYTF. The full variable domain, rest sourced from reference TRBV7-9 and TRBJ1-2, is DTGVSQNPRHKITKRGQNVTFRCDPISEHNRLYWYRQTLGQGPEFLTYFQNEAQLEKSRLLSDRFSAERPKGSFSTLEIQRTEQGDSAMYLCASSPALGDYGYTFGSGTRLTVV.